This TCR beta chain was obtained from a study of T cells in Graves' hyperthyroidism and ophthalmopathy. General study points: Prediction of ophthalmopathy progression came a median around 7.1 months pre-onset.

The source material, RNA transcripts, was used to amplify TCR beta CDR3 regions. A first-round RT-PCR of the TCR CDR3 used the HTBI primer set. TCRdb ran MiXCR on the multiplex PCR reads and lists one entry per CDR3 protein. This table holds more than 500,000 distinct CDR3 sequences, around 50% found once. At least ten counts were recorded for this clonotype. The antigen is undetermined. Each diagnosis was grounded in clinical symptoms, serum thyroxine and TRAb, thyroid ultrasound, and orbital computed tomography. The CDR3 covers 15 residues. Germline lookup yields CDR1 MGHDK and CDR2 SYGVNS. Germline trimming cut 6 bases from V and 4 bases from J; bases unmatched to any gene: 11.

The sequencing sample was made of peripheral blood or thyroid tissue (not recorded which). The chain links TRBV25-1 to TRBJ1-2, with 7 bases that match TRBD1. The clonotype comes from an adult woman with Graves' disease, either hyperthyroidism or ophthalmopathy (not recorded which). CDR3: CASSDDMGQLYGYTF. The CDR3 coding sequence is TGTGCCAGCAGCGACGACATGGGACAGCTCTATGGCTACACCTTC.